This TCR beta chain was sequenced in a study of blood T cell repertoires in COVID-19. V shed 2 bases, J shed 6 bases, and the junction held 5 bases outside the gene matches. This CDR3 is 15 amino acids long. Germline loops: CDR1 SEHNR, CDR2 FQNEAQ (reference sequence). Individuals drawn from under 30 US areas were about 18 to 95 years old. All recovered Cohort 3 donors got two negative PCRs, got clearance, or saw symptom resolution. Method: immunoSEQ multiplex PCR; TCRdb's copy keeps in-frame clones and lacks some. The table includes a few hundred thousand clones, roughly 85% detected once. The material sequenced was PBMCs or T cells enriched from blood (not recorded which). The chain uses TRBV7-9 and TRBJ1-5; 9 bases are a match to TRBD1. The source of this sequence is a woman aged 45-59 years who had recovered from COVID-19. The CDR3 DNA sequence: TGTGCCAGCAGCTTATCCGGACAGGGGATTCAGCCCCAGCATTTT. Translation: CASSLSGQGIQPQHF. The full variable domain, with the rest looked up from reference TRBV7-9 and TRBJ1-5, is DTGVSQNPRHKITKRGQNVTFRCDPISEHNRLYWYRQTLGQGPEFLTYFQNEAQLEKSRLLSDRFSAERPKGSFSTLEIQRTEQGDSAMYLCASSLSGQGIQPQHFGDGTRLSIL.